The 7 T cell receptor beta chains in this list originate from one sample, sequenced in a study of blood T cell repertoires in COVID-19. Assay: immunoSEQ multiplex PCR; the TCRdb copy retains only in-frame clones and omits some. The sample includes some 300,000 clones, nearly 90% of them seen just once. Sample: PBMCs or T cells enriched from blood (not recorded which). The source is a woman aged 18-30 years with acute COVID-19.

Here the CDR3 DNA reads TGTGCCAGCAGCCAAGCTCTAGCGGGACTAGGAGAGACCCAGTACTTC. Protein product: CASSQALAGLGETQYF. The J gene is TRBJ2-5, the V gene TRBV3-1 (or the pseudogene TRBV3-2), with TRBD2 matching 9 bases. The CDR3 runs 16 residues. V trimming: 1 base; J trimming: 4 bases; junction bases outside the gene matches: 7. Germline CDR1 is LGHDT and CDR2 is YNNKEL (reference sequence).

The chain uses TRBV11-3 and TRBJ2-1; D is unclear. The germline V gene encodes CDR1 SGHNT and CDR2 YENEEA. The CDR3 covers 12 residues. V lost 0 bases, J lost 9 bases, and 6 bases lay in between. CDR3 protein: CASSLEEAEQFF. In DNA form, the CDR3 reads TGTGCCAGCAGCTTAGAAGAGGCTGAGCAGTTCTTC.

The CDR3 coding sequence is TGTGCCACGGGGGGGATAAAGGGGATTAACTCTGGGGCCAACGTCCTGACTTTC. Translating it yields CATGGIKGINSGANVLTF. The chain uses TRBV27 and TRBJ2-6; 8 bases are shared with TRBD2. This CDR3 spans 18 amino acids. Trimming took 10 bases from V and 0 from J; bases not matched to a gene: 14. Germline CDR1 MNHEY, CDR2 SMNVEV (reference sequence).

This clone appeared once. V usage is TRBV2 and J usage is TRBJ2-3, with D unresolved. The ends were cut back, 6 bases at V and 0 bases at J, with 13 bases in the middle. CDR1 is SNHLY, CDR2 FYNNEI, per germline. CDR3 length: 15 residues. The DNA for the CDR3 is TGTGCCAGCAGCCCTTTGTCACTTAGCACAGATACGCAGTATTTT. It codes for CASSPLSLSTDTQYF.

Here the CDR3 reads CASSPTQLAGIYNEQFF. The CDR3 nucleotides read TGTGCCAGCAGCCCAACCCAACTAGCGGGAATCTACAATGAGCAGTTCTTC. This chain uses TRBV5-5 with TRBJ2-1; TRBD2 matches at 10 bases. J was trimmed by 3 bases and V by 4 bases; bases with no gene match: 10. Germline V CDR1 and CDR2: SGHKS, YYEKEE (reference sequence). This CDR3 region has 17 residues.

The rearrangement links TRBV12-3 or TRBV12-4 to TRBJ2-7; TRBD2 matches at 10 bases. Trimming cost V 5 bases and J 5 bases; bases outside gene matches: 3. The CDR3 loop spans 13 amino acids. In nucleotides, the CDR3 is TGTGCCAGCAGTCGGACTAGCGGAAACGAGCAGTACTTC. It translates to CASSRTSGNEQYF.

The sample holds a few counts of this clone. This rearrangement joins TRBV19 to TRBJ2-3; a weak D match, TRBD2 (5 bases). Trimming cost V 4 bases and J 0 bases, with 8 bases left between them. From germline, CDR1 is LNHDA and CDR2 SQIVND (reference sequence). The CDR3 sequence is 14 residues long. The CDR3 here is CASSTGLSTDTQYF. The CDR3 coding sequence is TGTGCCAGTAGTACCGGACTGAGCACAGATACGCAGTATTTT.